This TCR beta chain comes out of a study of radiotherapy plus CTLA-4 blockade in lung cancer. Study outcomes and limitations: Interferon-beta, together with early blood T cell clone dynamics, reportedly best predicted response.

This CDR3 comprises 13 residues. Trimming cost V 8 bases and J 5 bases, with 12 bases left between them. From germline, CDR1 is LNHDA and CDR2 SQIVND (reference sequence). Remarks on this clone: Antigen unknown.

Produced via immunoSEQ multiplex PCR; TCRdb's table is partial and in-frame only. The sample shows 40,000 to 45,000 clones, 60% to 80% of them seen only once. This chain joins TRBV19 and TRBJ2-2, with a possible D match to TRBD2 (6 bases). This receptor was taken from a human donor with non-small cell lung cancer whose response to radiotherapy plus ipilimumab could not be evaluated. Sequences were derived from peripheral blood, sampled from a patient treated with radiotherapy plus ipilimumab. CDR3 sequence: CASWDAGTGELFF. DNA for the CDR3: TGTGCCAGTTGGGACGCGGGGACCGGGGAGCTGTTTTTT.